This T cell receptor beta chain was found in a study of T cells in Graves' hyperthyroidism and ophthalmopathy. Amplification yielded TCR beta CDR3 regions, with RNA transcripts as the source. During a first-round RT-PCR of the TCR CDR3, the HTBI primer set was used. Using its own MiXCR run on the multiplex PCR reads, TCRdb lists one record per CDR3 protein. The sample holds around 500,000 distinct CDR3 sequences, around 15% seen once. The table lists this clonotype with many counts. Germline V gene sequence: CDR1 DFQATT, CDR2 SNEGSKA (reference sequence). The CDR3 length is 14 residues. Deletions cut 5 bases from V and 2 bases from J, with 12 bases between.

This receptor was identified in a woman aged 40 to 50 with Graves' hyperthyroidism. J is TRBJ2-2 and V is TRBV20-1; tentatively, D is TRBD2 (6 bases). The sequencing input was blood. The CDR3 DNA reads TGCAGTGCTCGGGACTTCCCAAACACCGGGGAGCTGTTTTTT. Translating gives CSARDFPNTGELFF.